The 9 T cell receptor beta chains presented below share a single source sample, sequenced in a study of post-analysis software for immune sequencing data. Findings and caveats of the study: The study found TRBV5-6, TRBV5-1 and TRBV20-1 among 5 or 6 TRBV segments more frequent in patients than controls.

These receptors have no known antigen. Unique molecular identifiers tagged the TCR beta cDNA libraries. TCRdb reprocessed the PCR reads with MiXCR, giving one entry per CDR3 protein. The sample contains roughly 800,000 distinct CDR3 sequences, about half of which appear only once. Sequenced material: blood. The receptor source for this set is a girl aged 10 to 17 with multiple sclerosis.

The chain couples TRBV6-5 to TRBJ2-5; no reliable D call. This CDR3 contains 11 residues. Between the trimmed V and J ends, which lost 8 bases and 3 bases, there was a span of 7 bases. CDR1 is MNHEY, CDR2 SVGAGI, per germline. CDR3 region: CASCSEETQYF. For the CDR3, the DNA is TGTGCCAGCTGCTCGGAAGAGACCCAGTACTTC.

The chain combines TRBV7-9 with TRBJ2-5; TRBD1 might be the D (5 bases). The CDR3 contains 14 residues. V was trimmed by 5 bases and J by 5 bases, leaving 15 bases between them. Germline values: CDR1 SEHNR, CDR2 FQNEAQ (reference sequence). The chain's CDR3 is CASSPQDTPETQYF. CDR3 in DNA: TGTGCCAGCAGCCCACAGGACACGCCGGAGACCCAGTACTTC.

The V and J genes are TRBV20-1 and TRBJ2-4; the D gene is possibly TRBD1 (6 bases). Germline-derived CDR1 and CDR2 are DFQATT and SNEGSKA (reference sequence). V was clipped by 5 bases and J by 1 base, with 15 bases between them. The CDR3 is made up of 15 amino acids. Here the CDR3 reads CSAQPGVGAKNIQYF. Here the CDR3 DNA reads TGCAGTGCTCAACCAGGGGTGGGGGCCAAAAACATTCAGTACTTC.

The chain links TRBV5-6 to TRBJ2-5; 11 nucleotides match TRBD1. The CDR3 length is 17 residues. J lost 2 bases, V lost 2 bases, and 8 bases had no gene match. Germline-derived CDR1 and CDR2 are SGHDT and YYEEEE. In DNA form, the CDR3 reads TGTGCCAGCAGCTTATTAGAGGACAGGGGGCCACAAGAGACCCAGTACTTC. It translates to CASSLLEDRGPQETQYF.

This clonotype was seen at least ten times. The chain recombines TRBV4-1 with TRBJ2-4, with TRBD2 matching 7 bases. In germline, CDR1 is MGHRA, CDR2 YSYEKL. V was clipped by 0 bases and J by 12 bases; unmatched bases: 11. This CDR3 has 15 amino acids. CDR3 sequence reads: CASSQEAPGLSYQYF. CDR3 nucleotides: TGCGCCAGCAGCCAAGAGGCACCGGGACTATCCTATCAGTACTTC.

The chain has TRBV7-9 and TRBJ2-1, with D maybe TRBD1 (5 bases). This CDR3 spans 15 amino acids. Germline assignment: CDR1 SEHNR and CDR2 FQNEAQ (reference sequence). The V end lost 6 bases, the J end lost 1 base, and 13 bases lay between the germline ends. DNA of the CDR3: TGTGCCAGCAGAAAAAAAGGGGTATCCTACAATGAGCAGTTCTTC. Protein: CASRKKGVSYNEQFF.

The rearrangement joins TRBV14 to TRBJ2-1; possibly TRBD2 for D (6 bases). This CDR3 has 16 amino acids. Germline CDR1 SGHDN, CDR2 FVKESK. V lost 0 bases and J lost 5, with 14 bases in between. This chain's CDR3 is CASSQDLALDDNEQFF. CDR3 bases: TGTGCCAGCAGCCAAGACCTAGCGCTAGACGACAATGAGCAGTTCTTC.

V is TRBV27 and J is TRBJ2-1; 8 bases fit TRBD2. V shed 5 bases, J shed 7 bases, and the junction held 13 bases outside the gene matches. Germline-derived CDR1 and CDR2 are MNHEY and SMNVEV (reference sequence). The CDR3 extends over 16 amino acids. In DNA form, the CDR3 reads TGTGCCAGCAGTAAACCGGGACTAGTAGATCTGAATGAGCAGTTCTTC. Translated: CASSKPGLVDLNEQFF.

The chain recombines TRBV6-6 with TRBJ2-7; 7 positions agree with TRBD1. Germline CDR1 reads MNHNY; CDR2 reads SVGAGI (reference sequence). The V segment lost 7 bases and the J segment 1 base; nucleotides outside the gene matches: 4. The CDR3 extends over 13 amino acids. The CDR3 coding sequence is TGTGCCAGCATGGACAGGAGGTCCTACGAGCAGTACTTC. This encodes CASMDRRSYEQYF.